One and the same sample provided the 26 T cell receptor beta chains below, sequenced in a study of monozygotic twins with inflammatory bowel disease. TCRdb re-called the 5' RACE reads, yielding one record per CDR3 amino acid sequence without DNA. The repertoire shows approximately 160,000 distinct CDR3 sequences; the top ten hold about 8%. Sequenced sample: blood. The receptors come from a human donor with ulcerative colitis or Crohn's disease, or a healthy co-twin of an affected twin (not recorded which).

The chain has TRBV12-3 or TRBV12-4 and TRBJ1-2. CDR3 length equals 14 residues. This CDR3 is CASSFDGPNYGYTF.

This chain links TRBV7-2 with TRBJ1-2; TCRdb selects TRBD1, and the lack of DNA leaves this call unchecked. The germline V gene encodes CDR1 SGHTA and CDR2 FQGNSA. The CDR3 has 14 amino acids. The CDR3 spells CASSLVGLDYGYTF.

The J gene is TRBJ2-5, the V gene TRBV5-1; TCRdb returns TRBD1, unconfirmable since there is no DNA. The germline gives CDR1 SGHRS, CDR2 YFSETQ. This CDR3 is built from 15 residues. CDR3 sequence reads: CASSFRQGAAGTQYF.

The rearrangement uses TRBV12-3 or TRBV12-4 and TRBJ2-5; TCRdb's D call of TRBD2 is untestable without DNA. The CDR3 has 15 residues. CDR3 amino acids: CASSPEGGGGETQYF.

The J gene is TRBJ2-5, the V gene TRBV24-1; TCRdb selects TRBD2, and the lack of DNA leaves this call unchecked. The CDR3 is made up of 18 amino acids. Germline lookup yields CDR1 KGHDR and CDR2 SFDVKD. The CDR3 region is CATSDLGGTSGREETQYF.

The J gene is TRBJ2-1, the V gene TRBV11-2; TCRdb selects TRBD2, and the lack of DNA leaves this call unchecked. The CDR3 is 12 amino acids. Germline V gene sequence: CDR1 SGHAT, CDR2 FQNNGV. Here the CDR3 reads CASSLASAEQFF.

The chain recombines TRBV10-2 with TRBJ2-7. The germline CDR1 and CDR2 sequences are WSHSY and SAAADI. The CDR3 extends over 14 amino acids. CDR3 sequence reads: CASSGPRTYYEQYF.

The chain has TRBV20-1 and TRBJ2-1; TCRdb gives TRBD1 as the D gene, but with no DNA this cannot be confirmed. The germline gives CDR1 DFQATT, CDR2 SNEGSKA (reference sequence). The length of the CDR3 is 14 residues. This chain's CDR3 is CSARGTPSGLEQFF.

The chain joins TRBV24-1 to TRBJ2-1; there is no DNA to check the TCRdb D call of TRBD1. Per the germline V gene, CDR1 is KGHDR and CDR2 is SFDVKD. The CDR3 is made up of 14 amino acids. The CDR3 loop reads CATSDRGSRNEQFF.

V gene TRBV7-2 combines with J gene TRBJ1-5; no DNA is available, so the TRBD1 call from TCRdb remains unchecked. The CDR3 runs to 14 residues. Germline-derived CDR1 and CDR2 are SGHTA and FQGNSA. The CDR3 spells CASSLGGSGQPQHF.

The gene calls are TRBV5-6 and TRBJ1-4; TCRdb gives TRBD1 as the D gene, but with no DNA this cannot be confirmed. CDR1 and CDR2 (germline): SGHDT, YYEEEE. This CDR3 is built from 15 residues. This CDR3 is CASSVIQGNGEKLFF.

The chain couples TRBV20-1 to TRBJ2-2. Germline lookup yields CDR1 DFQATT and CDR2 SNEGSKA (reference sequence). CDR3 length: 13 residues. Here the CDR3 reads CSAGSRDTGELFF.

This sequence joins TRBV28 and TRBJ2-2; TCRdb names TRBD2, which stays unverified in the absence of DNA. The CDR3 extends over 13 amino acids. Germline assignment: CDR1 MDHEN and CDR2 SYDVKM. CDR3 amino acids: CASSLAGGGELFF.

The V and J genes are TRBV6-6 and TRBJ1-2; TCRdb picks TRBD1, but there is no DNA to check that call. Looked up from germline, CDR1 is MNHNY and CDR2 is SVGAGI (reference sequence). The CDR3 sequence is 13 residues long. The CDR3 protein is CASSSQGTYGYTF.

The chain is built from TRBV20-1 and TRBJ1-2; there is no DNA to check the TCRdb D call of TRBD1. The germline CDR1 and CDR2 sequences are DFQATT and SNEGSKA (reference sequence). The CDR3 runs 14 residues. CDR3 amino acids: CSAREARENYGYTF.

The chain recombines TRBV18 with TRBJ2-7; checking the TCRdb D call of TRBD1 is not possible without DNA. The V gene's germline CDR1 is KGHSH and CDR2 LQKENI. CDR3 length: 16 residues. CDR3 residues: CASSNDRAPRAYEQYF.

The chain has TRBV5-1 and TRBJ1-1; absent DNA, TCRdb's TRBD1 call cannot be checked. The CDR3 runs to 15 residues. CDR1 and CDR2 from the germline V gene are SGHRS and YFSETQ. The CDR3 reads CASSLPGQVNTEAFF.

The CDR3 spells CASSEEKNSWVHGYTF. This chain connects TRBV2 to TRBJ1-2. This CDR3 is 16 amino acids long. Germline V gene sequence: CDR1 SNHLY, CDR2 FYNNEI.

This chain joins TRBV5-1 and TRBJ1-4. There are 13 residues in the CDR3. CDR1 and CDR2 (germline): SGHRS, YFSETQ. The chain's CDR3 is CASSLEGREKLFF.

The V and J genes are TRBV9 and TRBJ2-3. CDR3 length: 12 amino acids. Germline CDR1 and CDR2: SGDLS and YYNGEE. CDR3 sequence reads: CASSVVTDTQYF. Full variable domain (missing parts from reference TRBV9 and TRBJ2-3): DSGVTQTPKHLITATGQRVTLRCSPRSGDLSVYWYQQSLDQGLQFLIQYYNGEERAKGNILERFSAQQFPDLHSELNLSSLELGDSALYFCASSVVTDTQYFGPGTRLTVL.

V is TRBV15 and J is TRBJ2-7; TCRdb selects TRBD1, and the lack of DNA leaves this call unchecked. Germline V gene lookup returns CDR1 LNHNV and CDR2 YYDKDF (reference sequence). This CDR3 is built from 14 residues. The CDR3 spells CATSRTGTGSEQYF.

The rearrangement links TRBV15 to TRBJ2-3; without DNA, the TCRdb call of TRBD2 cannot be checked. The CDR3 extends over 13 amino acids. Germline assignment: CDR1 LNHNV and CDR2 YYDKDF (reference sequence). The CDR3 sequence: CATSRGRGGTQYF.

The gene calls are TRBV20-1 and TRBJ2-7; the D call from TCRdb, TRBD2, cannot be confirmed without DNA. CDR3 length: 11 amino acids. The germline CDR1 and CDR2 sequences are DFQATT and SNEGSKA (reference sequence). The CDR3 here is CSARGYPAQYF.

The gene calls are TRBV6-2 or TRBV6-3 and TRBJ2-7; TCRdb's D gene call, TRBD1, goes unchecked for lack of DNA. This CDR3 region has 11 residues. Germline lookup yields CDR1 MNHEY and CDR2 SVGEGT. The CDR3 sequence: CASHQGYEQYF.

The gene calls are TRBV3-1 and TRBJ1-5; TCRdb selects TRBD1, and the lack of DNA leaves this call unchecked. CDR3 length: 14 residues. Germline assignment: CDR1 LGHDT and CDR2 YNNKEL (reference sequence). This CDR3 reads CASSQEWGNQPQHF.

The rearrangement joins TRBV12-3 or TRBV12-4 to TRBJ1-2; TCRdb lists TRBD1, though no DNA is available to test this call. The CDR3 runs 13 residues. The CDR3 loop is CASSSNRARGYTF.